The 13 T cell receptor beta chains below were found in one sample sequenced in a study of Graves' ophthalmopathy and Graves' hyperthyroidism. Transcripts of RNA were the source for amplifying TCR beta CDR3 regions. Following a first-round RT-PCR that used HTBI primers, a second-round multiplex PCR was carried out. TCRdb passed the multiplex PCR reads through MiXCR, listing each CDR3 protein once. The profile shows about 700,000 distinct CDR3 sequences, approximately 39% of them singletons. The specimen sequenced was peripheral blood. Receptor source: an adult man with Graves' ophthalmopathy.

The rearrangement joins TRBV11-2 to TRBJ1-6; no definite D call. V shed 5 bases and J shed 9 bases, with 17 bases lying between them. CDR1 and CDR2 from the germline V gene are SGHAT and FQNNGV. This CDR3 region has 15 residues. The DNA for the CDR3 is TGTGCCAGCAGCCCCCTGGCGGGTTTGGGTTCACCCCTCCACTTT. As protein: CASSPLAGLGSPLHF.

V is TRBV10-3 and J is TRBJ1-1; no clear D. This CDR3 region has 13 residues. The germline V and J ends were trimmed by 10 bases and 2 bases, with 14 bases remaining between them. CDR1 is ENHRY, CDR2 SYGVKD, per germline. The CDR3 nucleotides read TGTGCCAGCCAATTACAGAAAAACACTGAAGCTTTCTTT. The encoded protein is CASQLQKNTEAFF.

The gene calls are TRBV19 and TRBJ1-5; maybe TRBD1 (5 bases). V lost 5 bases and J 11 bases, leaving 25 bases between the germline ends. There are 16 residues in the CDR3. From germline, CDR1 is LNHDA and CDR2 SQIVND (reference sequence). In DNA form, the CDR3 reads TGTGCCAGTAGTGAAGACCTAGCGGGGGAACAAGAGACCCAGCATTTT. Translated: CASSEDLAGEQETQHF.

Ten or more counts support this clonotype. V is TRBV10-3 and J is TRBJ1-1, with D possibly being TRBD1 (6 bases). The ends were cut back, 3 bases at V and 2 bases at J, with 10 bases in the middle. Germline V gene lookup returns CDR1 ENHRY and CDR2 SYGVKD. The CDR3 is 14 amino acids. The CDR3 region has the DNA TGTGCCATCAGTGATAAGGGGGTTAACACTGAAGCTTTCTTT. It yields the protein CAISDKGVNTEAFF.

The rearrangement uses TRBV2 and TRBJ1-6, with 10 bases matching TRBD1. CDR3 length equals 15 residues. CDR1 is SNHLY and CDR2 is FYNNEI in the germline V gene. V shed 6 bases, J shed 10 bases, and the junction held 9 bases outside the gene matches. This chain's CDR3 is CASSTGTGDRSPLHF. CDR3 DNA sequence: TGTGCCAGCAGCACCGGGACAGGGGATAGATCACCCCTCCACTTT.

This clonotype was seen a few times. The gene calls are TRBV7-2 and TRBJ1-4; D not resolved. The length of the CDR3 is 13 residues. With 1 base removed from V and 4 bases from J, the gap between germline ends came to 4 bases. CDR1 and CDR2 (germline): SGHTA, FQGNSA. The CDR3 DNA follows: TGTGCCAGCAGCTTAGAGAGTAATGAAAAACTGTTTTTT. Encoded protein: CASSLESNEKLFF.

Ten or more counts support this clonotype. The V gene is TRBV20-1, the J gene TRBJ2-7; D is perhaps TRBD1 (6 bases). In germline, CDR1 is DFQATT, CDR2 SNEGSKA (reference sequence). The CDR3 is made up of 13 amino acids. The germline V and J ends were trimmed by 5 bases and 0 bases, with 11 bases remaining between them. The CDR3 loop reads CSAPYRASYEQYF. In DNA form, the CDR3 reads TGCAGTGCTCCCTACAGGGCCTCCTACGAGCAGTACTTC.

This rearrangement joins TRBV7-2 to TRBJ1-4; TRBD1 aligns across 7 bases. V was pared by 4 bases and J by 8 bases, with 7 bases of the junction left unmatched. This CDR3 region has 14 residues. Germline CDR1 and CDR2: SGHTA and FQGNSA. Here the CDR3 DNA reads TGTGCCAGCAGCTATCGACAGGGTGGGGAAAAACTGTTTTTT. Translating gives CASSYRQGGEKLFF.

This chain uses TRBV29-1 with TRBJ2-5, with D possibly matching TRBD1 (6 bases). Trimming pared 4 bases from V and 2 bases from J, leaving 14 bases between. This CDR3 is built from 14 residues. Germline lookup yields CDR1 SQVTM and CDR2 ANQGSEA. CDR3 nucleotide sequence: TGCAGCGTTGTCGACGGGACAACTCAAGAGACCCAGTACTTC. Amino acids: CSVVDGTTQETQYF.

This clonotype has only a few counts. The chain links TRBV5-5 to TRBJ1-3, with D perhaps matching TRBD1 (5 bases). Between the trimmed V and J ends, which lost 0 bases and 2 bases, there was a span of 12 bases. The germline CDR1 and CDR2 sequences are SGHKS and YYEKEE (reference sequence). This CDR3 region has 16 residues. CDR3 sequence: CASSLAGARAGNTIYF. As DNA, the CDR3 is TGTGCCAGCAGCTTGGCTGGGGCGAGAGCTGGAAACACCATATATTTT.

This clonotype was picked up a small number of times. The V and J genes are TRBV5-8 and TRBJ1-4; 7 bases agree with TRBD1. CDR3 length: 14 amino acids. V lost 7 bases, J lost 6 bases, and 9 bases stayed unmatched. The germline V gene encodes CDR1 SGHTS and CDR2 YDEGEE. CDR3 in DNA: TGTGCCAGCGGCACCGGGACAGTGTATGAAAAACTGTTTTTT. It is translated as CASGTGTVYEKLFF.

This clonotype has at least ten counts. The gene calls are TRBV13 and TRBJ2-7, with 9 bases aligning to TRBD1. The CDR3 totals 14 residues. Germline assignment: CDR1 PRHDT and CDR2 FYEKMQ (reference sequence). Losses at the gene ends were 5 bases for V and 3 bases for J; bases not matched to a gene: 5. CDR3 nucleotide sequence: TGTGCCAGCAGCCCGGGACAGGGCTTCTACGAGCAGTACTTC. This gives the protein CASSPGQGFYEQYF.

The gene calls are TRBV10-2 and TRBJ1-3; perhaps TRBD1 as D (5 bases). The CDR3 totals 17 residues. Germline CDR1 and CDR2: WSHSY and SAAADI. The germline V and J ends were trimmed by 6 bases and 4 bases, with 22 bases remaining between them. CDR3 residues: CASSQGRGRVLGNTIYF. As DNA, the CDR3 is TGCGCCAGCAGCCAAGGTCGGGGACGCGTCCTCGGAAACACCATATATTTT.